This paragraph reports one TCR beta chain. These data come from a study of blood T cell repertoires in COVID-19. Study background: COVID-19 samples from acute and convalescent phases originated in the United States, Italy and Spain. The analysed material was cDNA or gDNA that came from T cells, B-cell-depleted T cells, or PBMCs.

Original handling: Counts of nucleated cells, estimated from reference gene primer amplification, were obtained. The table came from immunoSEQ multiplex PCR; TCRdb's copy has only in-frame clones and leaves some out. V, J and clone size are those of that table, while D and trimming were read from the DNA. The table includes 80,000 to 100,000 clones, 70% to 90% detected once. Seattle cases were enrolled at active infection and followed longitudinally. The TCR was taken from a man aged 50-59 years with COVID-19, enrolled during active disease. The specimen was peripheral blood.

Written as DNA, the CDR3 is TGTGCCAGCAGCCAGAACACGGGCACTGAAGCTTTCTTT. Amino acids: CASSQNTGTEAFF. The chain links TRBV3-1 (or the pseudogene TRBV3-2) to TRBJ1-1; D remains ambiguous. Per the germline V gene, CDR1 is LGHDT and CDR2 is YNNKEL (reference sequence). Trimming removed 3 bases from V and 4 bases from J, with 9 bases in between. There are 13 residues in the CDR3.